One sample yielded the 2 T cell receptor beta chains listed below, sequenced in a study of blood T cell repertoires in COVID-19. Measured with immunoSEQ multiplex PCR; TCRdb has only the in-frame clones, and not every one. The data hold some 320,000 clones, with 85% observed a single time. The source material was peripheral blood. The receptors come from a human donor in a cohort sampled during active COVID-19.

This clone was observed a few times. This sequence joins TRBV6-5 and TRBJ1-1; TRBD1 matches 7 bases. Germline CDR1 MNHEY, CDR2 SVGAGI. The CDR3 is made up of 15 amino acids. Germline trimming cut 5 bases from V and 4 bases from J; bases unmatched to any gene: 10. The CDR3 sequence: CASSRAGTASTEAFF. The CDR3 DNA follows: TGTGCCAGCAGTAGAGCCGGGACAGCAAGCACTGAAGCTTTCTTT.

J is TRBJ2-3 and V is TRBV3-1 (or the pseudogene TRBV3-2); D remains ambiguous. CDR1 LGHDT and CDR2 YNNKEL come from the germline V gene (reference sequence). V was pared by 1 base and J by 3 bases, with 8 bases between. This CDR3 contains 14 residues. CDR3 protein: CASSQGAATDTQYF. The CDR3 DNA reads as TGTGCCAGCAGCCAAGGGGCAGCAACAGATACGCAGTATTTT.